These T cell receptor beta chains were read from a single sample in a study of T cell repertoires in cytomegalovirus infection. TCRdb reanalysed the reads using MiXCR and keeps one entry per CDR3 protein. The repertoire holds more than 250,000 distinct CDR3 sequences, with about 13% as singletons. The sequenced material came from PBMCs. All receptors come from a human donor in good health (CMV status not recorded). Some clones in this sample may be carry-over from other donors' samples. Each CDR3 is given with its conserved first and last residue. D genes are given only for firm matches. Where a row states a size, it is once, few, many or the class of an expanded clone; other rows omit it.

d_gene: .; v_gene: TRBV6-4; abundance: many; j_gene: TRBJ2-7; CDR3aa: CASNGSGSYEQYF; CDR3nt: TGTGCCAGCAACGGGAGCGGCAGCTACGAGCAGTACTTC
d_gene: .; v_gene: TRBV3-1; abundance: .; j_gene: TRBJ2-7; CDR3aa: CASSQGGPYEQYF; CDR3nt: TGTGCCAGCAGCCAAGGGGGTCCCTACGAGCAGTACTTC
d_gene: TRBD1; v_gene: TRBV7-8; abundance: many; j_gene: TRBJ2-2; CDR3aa: CASSLPGQGGTGELFF; CDR3nt: TGTGCCAGCAGCCTTCCGGGACAGGGAGGCACCGGGGAGCTGTTTTTT
d_gene: TRBD1; v_gene: TRBV2; abundance: few; j_gene: TRBJ1-2; CDR3aa: CASGGQTNYGYTF; CDR3nt: TGTGCCAGCGGGGGACAGACTAACTATGGCTACACCTTC
d_gene: .; v_gene: TRBV15; abundance: .; j_gene: TRBJ2-3; CDR3aa: CATSEPSLDTQYF; CDR3nt: TGTGCCACCAGCGAGCCCAGCCTAGATACGCAGTATTTT
d_gene: TRBD2; v_gene: TRBV20-1; abundance: few; j_gene: TRBJ2-1; CDR3aa: CSARDPEREYNEQFF; CDR3nt: TGCAGTGCTAGAGATCCCGAGCGGGAGTACAATGAGCAGTTCTTC
d_gene: .; v_gene: TRBV20-1; abundance: few; j_gene: TRBJ2-5; CDR3aa: CSAPYEGNGGTQYF; CDR3nt: TGCAGTGCTCCCTATGAGGGAAATGGCGGGACCCAGTACTTC
d_gene: .; v_gene: TRBV10-3; abundance: .; j_gene: TRBJ1-5; CDR3aa: CAISDRGDGNQPQHF; CDR3nt: TGTGCCATCAGTGATAGGGGGGACGGCAATCAGCCCCAGCATTTT
d_gene: .; v_gene: TRBV15; abundance: many; j_gene: TRBJ1-1; CDR3aa: CATSRRPSGNAFF; CDR3nt: TGTGCCACCAGCAGACGGCCATCGGGGAATGCTTTCTTT
d_gene: .; v_gene: TRBV10-2; abundance: few; j_gene: TRBJ2-1; CDR3aa: CASMDWDSSYNEQFF; CDR3nt: TGCGCCAGCATGGATTGGGATAGCTCCTACAATGAGCAGTTCTTC
d_gene: TRBD2; v_gene: TRBV7-6; abundance: .; j_gene: TRBJ2-2; CDR3aa: CASSSGSSGTGELFF; CDR3nt: TGTGCCAGCAGCTCCGGTTCTAGCGGGACCGGGGAGCTGTTTTTT
d_gene: TRBD1; v_gene: TRBV11-2; abundance: many; j_gene: TRBJ1-4; CDR3aa: CASKSPRGSFTGDEKLFF; CDR3nt: TGTGCCAGCAAATCCCCACGGGGGTCGTTCACAGGGGATGAAAAACTGTTTTTT
d_gene: TRBD2; v_gene: TRBV25-1; abundance: many; j_gene: TRBJ2-3; CDR3aa: CASSVGAGGLTDTQYF; CDR3nt: TGTGCCAGCAGTGTTGGAGCGGGGGGGCTGACAGATACGCAGTATTTT
d_gene: TRBD1; v_gene: TRBV7-2; abundance: many; j_gene: TRBJ2-4; CDR3aa: CASSSGAGGASKNIQYF; CDR3nt: TGTGCCAGCAGCTCCGGGGCAGGGGGCGCCTCCAAAAACATTCAGTACTTC
d_gene: .; v_gene: TRBV28; abundance: many; j_gene: TRBJ2-3; CDR3aa: CASSPVGQAVSTDTQYF; CDR3nt: TGTGCCAGCAGTCCGGTTGGACAAGCGGTTAGCACAGATACGCAGTATTTT
d_gene: .; v_gene: TRBV20-1; abundance: .; j_gene: TRBJ1-6; CDR3aa: CSARGEGNSPLHF; CDR3nt: TGCAGTGCTAGAGGGGAGGGCAACTCACCCCTCCACTTT
d_gene: .; v_gene: TRBV28; abundance: many; j_gene: TRBJ2-2; CDR3aa: CASSLGVTGELFF; CDR3nt: TGTGCCAGCAGTTTGGGGGTCACCGGGGAGCTGTTTTTT
d_gene: .; v_gene: TRBV7-2; abundance: many; j_gene: TRBJ1-3; CDR3aa: CASSLNLGRSGNTIYF; CDR3nt: TGTGCCAGCAGCTTAAATCTGGGAAGATCTGGAAACACCATATATTTT
d_gene: .; v_gene: TRBV14; abundance: .; j_gene: TRBJ1-2; CDR3aa: CASSRDLGHGYTF; CDR3nt: TGTGCCAGCAGCCGGGACCTTGGACATGGCTACACCTTC
d_gene: .; v_gene: TRBV20-1; abundance: once; j_gene: TRBJ2-7; CDR3aa: CSARAGRRSYEQYF; CDR3nt: TGCAGTGCTAGAGCAGGACGGCGCTCCTACGAGCAGTACTTC
d_gene: TRBD1; v_gene: TRBV20-1; abundance: .; j_gene: TRBJ1-2; CDR3aa: CSAPWTGNYGYTF; CDR3nt: TGCAGTGCCCCCTGGACAGGGAACTATGGCTACACCTTC
d_gene: .; v_gene: TRBV20-1; abundance: many; j_gene: TRBJ2-1; CDR3aa: CSASRVVYNEQFF; CDR3nt: TGCAGTGCTAGCCGGGTCGTCTACAATGAGCAGTTCTTC
d_gene: .; v_gene: TRBV7-2; abundance: many; j_gene: TRBJ2-3; CDR3aa: CASSLYGSSTDTQYF; CDR3nt: TGTGCCAGCAGCTTATACGGGTCTAGCACAGATACGCAGTATTTT
d_gene: TRBD2; v_gene: TRBV28; abundance: many; j_gene: TRBJ2-4; CDR3aa: CANPTSGRERAKNIQYF; CDR3nt: TGTGCCAACCCGACTAGCGGGAGGGAGAGGGCCAAAAACATTCAGTACTTC
d_gene: .; v_gene: TRBV4-2; abundance: many; j_gene: TRBJ2-1; CDR3aa: CASSQEGGRDNEQFF; CDR3nt: TGTGCCAGCAGCCAAGAGGGGGGCCGTGATAATGAGCAGTTCTTC
d_gene: TRBD1; v_gene: TRBV20-1; abundance: .; j_gene: TRBJ2-7; CDR3aa: CSARAGTGGSEQYF; CDR3nt: TGCAGTGCTAGAGCCGGGACAGGGGGTAGCGAGCAGTACTTC
d_gene: TRBD1; v_gene: TRBV19; abundance: many; j_gene: TRBJ1-1; CDR3aa: CASSIGTGFMNTEAFF; CDR3nt: TGTGCCAGTAGTATCGGGACAGGGTTCATGAACACTGAAGCTTTCTTT
d_gene: TRBD2; v_gene: TRBV20-1; abundance: many; j_gene: TRBJ2-7; CDR3aa: CSAPLAGVAYEQYF; CDR3nt: TGCAGTGCACCCCTAGCGGGAGTGGCCTACGAGCAGTACTTC
d_gene: .; v_gene: TRBV19; abundance: many; j_gene: TRBJ1-1; CDR3aa: CASSQREWGIGTEAFF; CDR3nt: TGTGCCAGTAGCCAAAGGGAGTGGGGTATAGGCACTGAAGCTTTCTTT
d_gene: .; v_gene: TRBV7-3; abundance: many; j_gene: TRBJ1-2; CDR3aa: CASSMEAGNYGYTF; CDR3nt: TGTGCCAGCAGCATGGAAGCGGGCAACTATGGCTACACCTTC
d_gene: .; v_gene: TRBV12-5; abundance: .; j_gene: TRBJ1-2; CDR3aa: CASGLGNYYGYTF; CDR3nt: TGTGCTAGTGGTTTAGGGAACTACTATGGCTACACCTTC
d_gene: TRBD2; v_gene: TRBV7-2; abundance: many; j_gene: TRBJ2-7; CDR3aa: CASSFGRGAPSYEQYF; CDR3nt: TGTGCCAGCAGCTTTGGGCGGGGGGCTCCTTCCTACGAGCAGTACTTC
d_gene: .; v_gene: TRBV28; abundance: many; j_gene: TRBJ2-5; CDR3aa: CASSLSGADRRTQYF; CDR3nt: TGTGCCAGCAGCCTTAGCGGAGCCGACAGAAGGACCCAGTACTTC
d_gene: .; v_gene: TRBV6-1; abundance: many; j_gene: TRBJ1-5; CDR3aa: CASSEGEYSNQPQHF; CDR3nt: TGTGCCAGCAGTGAAGGCGAGTATAGCAATCAGCCCCAGCATTTT
d_gene: .; v_gene: TRBV7-8; abundance: many; j_gene: TRBJ1-2; CDR3aa: CASSLRTENYGYTF; CDR3nt: TGTGCCAGCAGCTTAAGGACAGAAAACTATGGCTACACCTTC
d_gene: TRBD2; v_gene: TRBV7-2; abundance: many; j_gene: TRBJ2-5; CDR3aa: CASSFPGGGGETQYF; CDR3nt: TGTGCCAGCAGCTTCCCGGGGGGAGGAGGAGAGACCCAGTACTTC
d_gene: .; v_gene: TRBV24-1; abundance: few; j_gene: TRBJ2-1; CDR3aa: CATSGAPNSYNEQFF; CDR3nt: TGTGCCACCAGTGGGGCCCCCAACTCCTACAATGAGCAGTTCTTC